A selection of T cell receptor beta chains follows, all from one sample in a study of response to subunit inactivated influenza vaccine. TCRdb ran MiXCR on the RT-PCR reads and lists one entry per CDR3 protein. The sample lists about 540,000 distinct CDR3 sequences, around 15% occurring once. Sample: PBMCs from blood, taken 11 to 12 days after vaccination. The receptors were gathered from a middle-aged man who received an inactivated influenza vaccine. The CDR3 runs from the conserved cysteine through the conserved F or W. Fields, in order: J gene, D gene, clone size, V gene, CDR3 DNA, CDR3 protein. D genes are given only for firm matches. Clone sizes are given selectively: once, few, many, or a class where the clone is expanded.

>TRBJ2-2|-|-|TRBV11-3
TGTGCCCCCACGGGGGCAGTCAACACCGGGGAGCTGTTTTTT
CAPTGAVNTGELFF
>TRBJ2-2|-|few|TRBV6-5
TGTGCCAGCAGTTACGGGGGGACGAACACCGGGGAGCTGTTTTTT
CASSYGGTNTGELFF
>TRBJ2-6|-|-|TRBV20-1
TGCAGTGCCATTGGGGAATGGGAGACTGGGGCCAACGTCCTGACTTTC
CSAIGEWETGANVLTF
>TRBJ2-2|-|-|TRBV7-2
TGTGCCAGCAGCTTAGGGCTATCGGGAAAGAACACCGGGGAGCTGTTTTTT
CASSLGLSGKNTGELFF
>TRBJ2-2|TRBD2|-|TRBV4-3
TGCGCCAGCAGCACTAGCGGGAGTATGTCCGGGGAGCTGTTTTTT
CASSTSGSMSGELFF
>TRBJ2-3|TRBD1|many|TRBV3-1
TGTGCCAGCAGCCAAGCCGCCCCGGGACAGGGATCGACAGATACGCAGTATTTT
CASSQAAPGQGSTDTQYF
>TRBJ1-3|-|many|TRBV5-1
TGCGCCAGCAGCTCGGACAGAAAAAACACCATATATTTT
CASSSDRKNTIYF
>TRBJ2-7|TRBD2|-|TRBV28
TGTGCCAGCAGTTCCCCCGGGCTAGCGGGAGGCCAATCCAGGACCTACGAGCAGTACTTC
CASSSPGLAGGQSRTYEQYF
>TRBJ2-7|TRBD2|-|TRBV20-1
TGCAGTGCTAAACCGGGACTAGTCAGTGAGCAGTACTTC
CSAKPGLVSEQYF
>TRBJ2-2|TRBD1|-|TRBV28
TGTGCCAGCAGTTTTATAGGGGGCAACACCGGGGAGCTGTTTTTT
CASSFIGGNTGELFF
>TRBJ2-4|-|-|TRBV2
TGTGCCAGCAAGAGGTTCCCTGAAAACATTCAGTACTTC
CASKRFPENIQYF
>TRBJ1-5|-|many|TRBV7-2
TGTGCCAGCAGCTTAGGGATGGCGAGCAATCAGCCCCAGCATTTT
CASSLGMASNQPQHF
>TRBJ1-1|-|-|TRBV6-2/TRBV6-3
TGTGCCAGCAGTTACGGGGCGCACACTGAAGCTTTCTTT
CASSYGAHTEAFF
>TRBJ2-3|TRBD2|-|TRBV4-1
TGCGCCAGCAGTAAACTAGCGACGAGCACAGATACGCAGTATTTT
CASSKLATSTDTQYF
>TRBJ2-2|-|many|TRBV30
TGTGCCTGTCGCCAAGGGGCGAGTAACACCGGGGAGCTGTTTTTT
CACRQGASNTGELFF
>TRBJ2-3|-|many|TRBV5-6
TGTGCCAGCAGCAGGGGGACGAGCACAGATACGCAGTATTTT
CASSRGTSTDTQYF
>TRBJ2-2|-|few|TRBV6-2/TRBV6-3
TGTGCCAGCAGTATACAGGGTACCATCGGGGAGCTGTTTTTT
CASSIQGTIGELFF
>TRBJ2-2|-|few|TRBV28
TGTGCCAGCAGTTTGGAGCCCACCGGGGAGCTGTTTTTT
CASSLEPTGELFF
>TRBJ2-1|TRBD2|-|TRBV7-3
TGTGCCAGCAGCTTAATAGCGGGAGGCCCCAATGAGCAGTTCTTC
CASSLIAGGPNEQFF
>TRBJ2-1|-|many|TRBV18
TGTGCCAGCTCCCCAGCGGGCTCGCTTTACAATGAGCAGTTCTTC
CASSPAGSLYNEQFF
>TRBJ2-4|-|few|TRBV12-3/TRBV12-4
TGTGCCAGCAGGGTGCAGGGAATGGGCATTCAGTACTTC
CASRVQGMGIQYF
>TRBJ2-7|-|few|TRBV7-8
TGTGCCAGCAGCCTAAGGACAGTACGGACCTACGAGCAGTACTTC
CASSLRTVRTYEQYF
>TRBJ1-1|-|-|TRBV5-1
TGCGCCAGTACCCCAGGGAATATGAACACTGAAGCTTTCTTT
CASTPGNMNTEAFF
>TRBJ1-5|-|-|TRBV5-1
TGCGCCAGCAGCTTGGCACCCCAGGAGTACAATCAGCCCCAGCATTTT
CASSLAPQEYNQPQHF
>TRBJ2-1|-|-|TRBV11-2
TGTGCCAGCAGCTTCCTTACCCACGGACAGTACAATGAGCAGTTCTTC
CASSFLTHGQYNEQFF
>TRBJ1-2|-|-|TRBV7-8
TGTGCCAGCAGCTTAGGTTCCTTCTTCAACTATGGCTACACCTTC
CASSLGSFFNYGYTF
>TRBJ2-7|-|-|TRBV10-3
TGTGCCATCAGTGAGTTTGGGACCAGCGAGCAGTACTTC
CAISEFGTSEQYF
>TRBJ2-5|TRBD2|many|TRBV11-2
TGTGCCAGCACCCTTAGCGGGGGGAGGGAGACCCAGTACTTC
CASTLSGGRETQYF
>TRBJ2-7|TRBD1|-|TRBV7-9
TGTGCCAGCAGCCCGACAGGGTCCCTACTTAATCCCTACGAGCAGTACTTC
CASSPTGSLLNPYEQYF
>TRBJ1-1|-|-|TRBV7-2
TGTGCCAGCAGCCCAGGGGTAGTGGAGACTGAAGCTTTCTTT
CASSPGVVETEAFF
>TRBJ1-5|-|few|TRBV10-3
TGTGCCATCAGTGAAAGCAGGCTCAATCAGCCCCAGCATTTT
CAISESRLNQPQHF
>TRBJ2-3|-|-|TRBV5-1
TGCGCCAGCAGCCAGTCGGGCAGGTCAGATACGCAGTATTTT
CASSQSGRSDTQYF
>TRBJ2-3|TRBD2|few|TRBV5-6
TGTGCCAGCAGCTGGACGACTAGCGGGACAAGCACAGATACGCAGTATTTT
CASSWTTSGTSTDTQYF
>TRBJ1-6|-|many|TRBV5-4
TGTGCCGATGGGGGCAGTAATTCACCCCTCCACTTT
CADGGSNSPLHF
>TRBJ2-1|TRBD2|-|TRBV12-3/TRBV12-4
TGTGCCAGCAGTTTAGAGCGGGGGGCCTACAATGAGCAGTTCTTC
CASSLERGAYNEQFF
>TRBJ1-5|-|few|TRBV28
TGTGCCAGCAGTTTTTGGGGGGGCAATCAGCCCCAGCATTTT
CASSFWGGNQPQHF
>TRBJ2-3|-|-|TRBV5-4
TGTGCCAGCAGCTTCCCGGCAGGGGTGAGCACAGATACGCAGTATTTT
CASSFPAGVSTDTQYF
>TRBJ2-1|-|few|TRBV9
TGTGCCAGCAGCAAGACAGCCTCCAATGAGCAGTTCTTC
CASSKTASNEQFF
>TRBJ2-1|TRBD1|-|TRBV7-8
TGTGCCAGCAGCTCCCGGGACAGATCTTTGGATGAGCAGTTCTTC
CASSSRDRSLDEQFF
>TRBJ2-7|-|-|TRBV20-1
TGCAGTGCCCTCTTGGCCAGGGAGGCCTACGAGCAGTACTTC
CSALLAREAYEQYF
>TRBJ2-7|-|few|TRBV6-5
TGTGCCAGCAGTTACGAGGGGTCACAAACCTACGAGCAGTACTTC
CASSYEGSQTYEQYF
>TRBJ2-6|-|-|TRBV30
TGTGCCTGGGGCGTGGGGGCTGGGGCCAACGTCCTGACTTTC
CAWGVGAGANVLTF
>TRBJ2-7|TRBD2|-|TRBV29-1
TGCAGCGTTGGGGGCGGGAGGGCCTACGAGCAGTACTTC
CSVGGGRAYEQYF
>TRBJ2-3|TRBD2|-|TRBV27
TGTGCCAGCAAATTTATCAGCGGGAATACGCAGTATTTT
CASKFISGNTQYF
>TRBJ1-5|-|few|TRBV19
TGTGCCAGCAGAGCAAATAGCAATCAGCCCCAGCATTTT
CASRANSNQPQHF
>TRBJ2-3|-|few|TRBV30
TGTGCCTGGAGTGTTGGAGGGAGCCCAGATACGCAGTATTTT
CAWSVGGSPDTQYF
>TRBJ2-1|-|-|TRBV29-1
TGCAGCGTTGATCTAGCCCCTGTCGCCAATGAGCAGTTCTTC
CSVDLAPVANEQFF
>TRBJ2-5|-|few|TRBV11-3
TGTGCCAGCAGTGGTAGAGGGGATGACCAAGAGACCCAGTACTTC
CASSGRGDDQETQYF
>TRBJ1-6|-|few|TRBV20-1
TGCAGTGCACAAAAGGGGCAGACCAATTCACCCCTCCACTTT
CSAQKGQTNSPLHF
>TRBJ1-1|TRBD1|few|TRBV18
TGTGCCAGCTCACCAAGACAGGGGGCGACTGAAGCTTTCTTT
CASSPRQGATEAFF
>TRBJ2-1|TRBD1|-|TRBV28
TGTGCCAGCAGTACCACCGGGACAGAGTCCTACAATGAGCAGTTCTTC
CASSTTGTESYNEQFF
>TRBJ2-3|-|-|TRBV6-5
TGTGCCAGCAGTTACGATGGGTTTAGCACAGATACGCAGTATTTT
CASSYDGFSTDTQYF
>TRBJ1-6|-|few|TRBV28
TGTGCCAGCAGTGGATTTGTATCACCCCTCCACTTT
CASSGFVSPLHF